This is a list of T cell receptor beta chains from one sample in a study of shared clonotypes between healthy human individuals. Profiling relied on immunoSEQ multiplex PCR, and the TCRdb table lists in-frame clones only, not all of them. The sample yields 2 million to 2.5 million clones, around 95% seen once. Specimen: naive CD4+ T cells sorted from blood. Receptors were obtained from a young man in good health. The CDR3 runs from the conserved cysteine through the conserved F or W. D genes are given only for firm matches. Clone size is not always given. Where it is, it says once, few, many or a class for expanded clones.

D gene	V gene	J gene	clone size	CDR3 protein	CDR3 DNA
TRBD2	TRBV4-3	TRBJ2-7	NA	CASSQASGYEQYF	TGCGCCAGCAGCCAGGCTAGCGGCTACGAGCAGTACTTC
NA	TRBV28	TRBJ1-4	NA	CASSLGSDEKLFF	TGTGCCAGCAGCCTCGGCAGTGATGAAAAACTGTTTTTT
NA	TRBV5-1	TRBJ2-7	NA	CASSLDNTYEQYF	TGCGCCAGCAGCTTGGACAATACCTACGAGCAGTACTTC
NA	TRBV18	TRBJ2-5	NA	CASSPNPGETQYF	TGTGCCAGCTCACCTAACCCTGGAGAGACCCAGTACTTC
NA	TRBV5-1	TRBJ1-3	NA	CASSLEVSSGNTIYF	TGCGCCAGCAGCTTGGAAGTAAGCTCTGGAAACACCATATATTTT
NA	TRBV10-3	TRBJ1-2	NA	CAISESAGDYGYTF	TGTGCCATCAGTGAGTCGGCAGGGGACTATGGCTACACCTTC
TRBD1	TRBV19	TRBJ2-7	NA	CASSTQGELYEQYF	TGTGCCAGTAGTACACAGGGGGAACTGTACGAGCAGTACTTC
NA	TRBV2	TRBJ1-2	few	CASSERGLGYTF	TGTGCCAGCAGTGAAAGGGGATTAGGCTACACCTTC
NA	TRBV20-1	TRBJ2-5	NA	CSAKRQETQYF	TGCAGTGCCAAAAGACAAGAGACCCAGTACTTC
TRBD1	TRBV30	TRBJ2-7	NA	CAWSLGGLSYEQYF	TGTGCCTGGTCTTTAGGGGGCCTATCCTACGAGCAGTACTTC
NA	TRBV19	TRBJ2-2	NA	CASSWAYGELFF	TGTGCCAGTAGTTGGGCATACGGGGAGCTGTTTTTT
NA	TRBV10-3	TRBJ1-3	NA	CAISEYGQLSGNTIYF	TGTGCCATCAGTGAGTACGGACAACTCTCTGGAAACACCATATATTTT
TRBD1	TRBV5-1	TRBJ2-1	NA	CASSLGQGAYNEQFF	TGCGCCAGCAGCTTGGGGCAGGGGGCCTACAATGAGCAGTTCTTC
NA	TRBV15	TRBJ1-6	few	CATSSSGTLHF	TGTGCCACCAGCTCAAGTGGGACCCTCCACTTT
NA	TRBV2	TRBJ2-2	NA	CASRRLAVHTGELFF	TGTGCCAGCAGGCGCCTTGCCGTGCACACCGGGGAGCTGTTTTTT
NA	TRBV7-3	TRBJ1-2	NA	CASSFDNNYGYTF	TGTGCCAGCAGCTTCGACAACAACTATGGCTACACCTTC
NA	TRBV7-9	TRBJ1-5	NA	CASSLNVEPQHF	TGTGCCAGCAGCTTAAACGTAGAGCCCCAGCATTTT
NA	TRBV20-1	TRBJ1-1	NA	CSAGPNTEAFF	TGCAGTGCGGGACCTAACACTGAAGCTTTCTTT
NA	TRBV6-1	TRBJ2-3	NA	CASSFRRGDTQYF	TGTGCCAGCAGTTTTCGAAGGGGGGATACGCAGTATTTT
TRBD2	TRBV6-5	TRBJ2-7	NA	CASSRTSGTYEQYF	TGTGCCAGCAGCCGGACTAGCGGGACCTACGAGCAGTACTTC
TRBD2	TRBV11-2	TRBJ2-3	NA	CASSLSGGRVDTQYF	TGTGCCAGCAGCTTATCGGGAGGGCGGGTAGATACGCAGTATTTT
TRBD1	TRBV6-5	TRBJ2-1	NA	CASGEGRTGQDEQFF	TGTGCCAGCGGCGAGGGTAGAACAGGACAGGATGAGCAGTTCTTC
TRBD1	TRBV7-6	TRBJ2-1	NA	CASSLLSRDRGNEQFF	TGTGCCAGCAGCTTATTGTCCCGGGACAGGGGCAATGAGCAGTTCTTC
NA	TRBV10-2	TRBJ2-4	NA	CASRQDMNNIQYF	TGCGCCAGCAGACAAGACATGAACAACATTCAGTACTTC
NA	TRBV9	TRBJ2-7	NA	CASSESVSGSGEQYF	TGTGCCAGCAGCGAAAGTGTGAGCGGATCGGGAGAGCAGTACTTC
NA	TRBV19	TRBJ2-7	NA	CASSTAGPYEQYF	TGTGCCAGTAGTACGGCGGGGCCCTACGAGCAGTACTTC
NA	TRBV11-2	TRBJ2-5	NA	CASSLDGQGRETQYF	TGTGCCAGCAGCTTAGATGGGCAGGGACGAGAGACCCAGTACTTC
NA	TRBV4-1	TRBJ2-7	NA	CASSQDRGYF	TGCGCCAGCAGCCAAGATAGAGGGTACTTC
NA	TRBV28	TRBJ1-2	NA	CASSLNLPNYGYTF	TGTGCCAGCAGTTTAAACCTGCCCAACTATGGCTACACCTTC
TRBD2	TRBV10-3	TRBJ2-3	NA	CAISRAGATDTQYF	TGTGCCATCTCCCGCGCGGGAGCTACAGATACGCAGTATTTT
NA	TRBV10-3	TRBJ2-7	NA	CAISESGGPNEQYF	TGTGCCATCAGTGAGTCGGGGGGGCCAAACGAGCAGTACTTC
NA	TRBV5-4	TRBJ2-1	once	CASSLDSATASYNEQFF	TGTGCCAGCAGCTTGGACTCGGCAACGGCCTCCTACAATGAGCAGTTCTTC
NA	TRBV10-1	TRBJ2-1	few	CASSENPDNEQFF	TGCGCCAGCAGTGAAAACCCGGACAATGAGCAGTTCTTC
NA	TRBV6-1	TRBJ1-1	NA	CASSLGKNTEAFF	TGTGCCAGCAGTCTCGGCAAGAACACTGAAGCTTTCTTT
TRBD1	TRBV29-1	TRBJ2-1	NA	CSVEAWGQGGNEQFF	TGCAGCGTTGAAGCCTGGGGACAGGGTGGCAATGAGCAGTTCTTC
NA	TRBV10-3	TRBJ2-5	NA	CAIRPGSEETQYF	TGTGCCATCAGGCCCGGGTCGGAAGAGACCCAGTACTTC
NA	TRBV6-1	TRBJ1-5	NA	CASSEALPGSRAQHF	TGTGCCAGCAGTGAAGCGCTTCCGGGGTCGCGGGCCCAGCATTTT
NA	TRBV7-9	TRBJ2-6	NA	CASSSKPGANVLTF	TGTGCCAGCAGCTCAAAGCCTGGGGCCAACGTCCTGACTTTC
TRBD1	TRBV7-2	TRBJ1-1	NA	CASSRRTGLNTEAFF	TGTGCCAGCAGCCGGAGGACAGGGTTGAACACTGAAGCTTTCTTT
NA	TRBV6-5	TRBJ1-1	NA	CASSPGNTGRTEAFF	TGTGCCAGCAGTCCGGGTAATACAGGCCGAACTGAAGCTTTCTTT
TRBD2	TRBV27	TRBJ2-7	NA	CASSFGGGGDEQYF	TGTGCCAGCAGTTTTGGCGGGGGGGGCGACGAGCAGTACTTC
NA	TRBV5-1	TRBJ2-7	NA	CASSGRTGSSYEQYF	TGCGCCAGCAGCGGAAGGACTGGTAGCTCCTACGAGCAGTACTTC
NA	TRBV18	TRBJ1-3	NA	CASSLLDSGPGNTIYF	TGTGCCAGCTCACTACTGGACAGCGGACCTGGAAACACCATATATTTT
NA	TRBV2	TRBJ2-5	once	CASRLSGETQYF	TGTGCCAGCAGGCTTAGCGGAGAGACCCAGTACTTC
TRBD1	TRBV5-1	TRBJ1-2	NA	CASSMEQGSNYGYTF	TGCGCCAGCAGCATGGAACAGGGGAGTAACTATGGCTACACCTTC
TRBD2	TRBV4-1	TRBJ2-1	NA	CASSQDFGLAGASYNEQFF	TGCGCCAGCAGCCAAGATTTCGGACTAGCGGGGGCCTCCTACAATGAGCAGTTCTTC